One and the same sample provided the 15 T cell receptor beta chains below, sequenced in a study of blood T cell repertoires in COVID-19. TCRdb keeps only in-frame clones here, not all; method: immunoSEQ multiplex PCR. The table shows a few hundred thousand clones, with about 90% occurring only once. The source material was peripheral blood. These receptors all stem from a woman in her twenties or thirties who had recovered from COVID-19.

The chain is built from TRBV5-4 and TRBJ2-5, with TRBD1 as a possible D gene (6 bases). The V and J ends lost 1 base and 4 bases respectively, with 17 bases between them. The CDR3 runs to 16 residues. Germline lookup yields CDR1 SGHNT and CDR2 YYREEE (reference sequence). CDR3 region: CASSLSSRGRRETQYF. The CDR3 DNA is TGTGCCAGCAGCTTGTCTTCCAGGGGAAGAAGAGAGACCCAGTACTTC. Supplemented by reference TRBV5-4 and TRBJ2-5, the full variable domain reads ETGVTQSPTHLIKTRGQQVTLRCSSQSGHNTVSWYQQALGQGPQFIFQYYREEENGRGNFPPRFSGLQFPNYSSELNVNALELDDSALYLCASSLSSRGRRETQYFGPGTRLLVL.

V is TRBV28 and J is TRBJ2-5, with a tentative D call TRBD1 (6 bases). V lost 5 bases to trimming and J lost 5 bases, with 15 bases between them. Per germline, CDR1 MDHEN and CDR2 SYDVKM. The CDR3 length is 14 residues. DNA for the CDR3: TGTGCCAGCAGTACCAATGACAGGATCGAGACCCAGTACTTC. Translating gives CASSTNDRIETQYF.

The rearrangement links TRBV30 to TRBJ2-3; TRBD2 matches at 9 bases. Germline V gene lookup returns CDR1 GTSNPN and CDR2 SVGIG (reference sequence). J was trimmed by 1 base and V by 0 bases; bases with no gene match: 2. The CDR3 loop spans 15 amino acids. The CDR3 nucleotides are TGTGCCTGGAGTGTACGGACTAGCGGCACAGATACGCAGTATTTT. Its translation is CAWSVRTSGTDTQYF.

This chain links TRBV9 with TRBJ2-2, with D maybe TRBD1 (5 bases). Germline V gene sequence: CDR1 SGDLS, CDR2 YYNGEE. V dropped 4 bases and J dropped 4 bases, with 14 bases sitting between them. CDR3 length equals 15 residues. The CDR3 nucleotides read TGTGCCAGCAGCAAACTAACAGGACCCACCGGGGAGCTGTTTTTT. As protein: CASSKLTGPTGELFF.

This chain connects TRBV24-1 to TRBJ2-3, with TRBD2 identical over 7 bases. The CDR3 is made up of 13 amino acids. The germline CDR1 and CDR2 sequences are KGHDR and SFDVKD. J gave up 4 bases and V 5 bases, and 2 bases lay outside the gene matches. The CDR3 region is CATSGTSADTQYF. CDR3 in DNA: TGTGCCACCAGTGGGACTAGTGCAGATACGCAGTATTTT.

CDR3 DNA sequence: TGCGCCAGCAGCTTGGTGGGCGAACTTACGAAATCCTACGAGCAGTACTTC. Its translation is CASSLVGELTKSYEQYF. The V gene is TRBV5-1, the J gene TRBJ2-7; no firm D call. Germline loops: CDR1 SGHRS, CDR2 YFSETQ. The CDR3 runs to 17 residues. V gave up 0 bases and J gave up 1 base, with 17 bases separating them.

Details on this clone: This same CDR3 is encoded by further DNA sequences in the sample. The V and J genes are TRBV3-1 (or the pseudogene TRBV3-2) and TRBJ1-1; 9 bases align to TRBD1. Trimming cost V 3 bases and J 5 bases; bases outside gene matches: 4. CDR1 and CDR2 (germline): LGHDT, YNNKEL (reference sequence). The CDR3 totals 14 residues. This chain's CDR3 is CASSHRDRVTEAFF. The CDR3 bases are TGTGCCAGCAGCCATAGGGACAGGGTTACTGAAGCTTTCTTT.

This clone was observed a single time. The chain recombines TRBV6-1 with TRBJ1-1; unclear D gene. CDR1 and CDR2 from the germline V gene are MNHNS and SASEGT. CDR3 length equals 13 residues. Deletions cut 0 bases from V and 4 bases from J, with 6 bases between. The CDR3 nucleotides read TGTGCCAGCAGTGAAGCGAGGAGCACTGAAGCTTTCTTT. Its protein is CASSEARSTEAFF.

The CDR3: CASSYTGSSNQPQHF. The CDR3 DNA is TGTGCCAGCTCGTACACAGGGTCGAGCAATCAGCCCCAGCATTTT. This chain uses TRBV18 with TRBJ1-5; a weak D match, TRBD1 (6 bases). The germline V and J ends were trimmed by 6 bases and 1 base, with 13 bases remaining between them. This CDR3 is built from 15 residues. Germline lookup yields CDR1 KGHSH and CDR2 LQKENI.

The table lists this clone with a count of one. This chain uses TRBV10-2 with TRBJ2-1, with 14 bases aligning to TRBD2. The CDR3 totals 19 residues. The ends lost 10 bases at V and 0 bases at J; junction bases unmatched: 14. In germline, CDR1 is WSHSY, CDR2 SAAADI. The DNA of the CDR3 is TGCGCCACCCGCGGACTAGCGGGGGGCCCGTTGAGCTCCTACAATGAGCAGTTCTTC. Its protein product is CATRGLAGGPLSSYNEQFF.

This clone was detected only once. The rearrangement joins TRBV3-1 (or the pseudogene TRBV3-2) to TRBJ2-7; possible D gene TRBD1, 6 bases. Germline V gene lookup returns CDR1 LGHDT and CDR2 YNNKEL (reference sequence). Trimming left V 4 bases short and J 6 bases short, with 13 bases between. The CDR3 is made up of 13 amino acids. CDR3 protein: CASSRQGSFEQYF. CDR3 in DNA: TGTGCCAGCAGCCGGCAGGGGAGCTTCGAGCAGTACTTC.

The chain has TRBV7-9 and TRBJ2-5, with D maybe TRBD1 (6 bases). Germline V gene sequence: CDR1 SEHNR, CDR2 FQNEAQ (reference sequence). The CDR3 loop spans 14 amino acids. V was cut by 6 bases and J by 5 bases, with 16 bases left in between. CDR3 protein: CASSTLDSWETQYF. The CDR3, as DNA: TGTGCCAGCAGTACTTTGGACAGTTGGGAGACCCAGTACTTC.

The V gene is TRBV2, the J gene TRBJ2-4, with 11 positions matching TRBD2. V gave up 6 bases and J gave up 14 bases; unmatched junction bases: 0. Germline V lookup: CDR1 SNHLY, CDR2 FYNNEI. There are 10 residues in the CDR3. The CDR3 is CASRGLAEYF. CDR3 in DNA: TGTGCCAGCAGGGGACTAGCGGAGTACTTC.

V and J are TRBV23-1 and TRBJ2-7; maybe TRBD1 (6 bases). TRBV23-1 is an ORF, and what it does is uncertain. Trimming stripped 8 bases from V and 3 bases from J, with 32 bases between. This CDR3 has 19 amino acids. CDR3 residues: CASRIHPTGAGEKRYEQYF. In DNA, the CDR3 is TGCGCCAGCCGAATCCACCCGACCGGCGCAGGGGAAAAGCGCTACGAGCAGTACTTC.

The chain is built from TRBV6-2 or TRBV6-3 and TRBJ2-1; 7 bases agree with TRBD2. In germline, CDR1 is MNHEY, CDR2 SVGEGT. The junction had 1 base not matched to a gene; V was cut back by 0 bases and J by 2 bases. The length of the CDR3 is 15 residues. The CDR3 DNA reads as TGTGCCAGCAGTTACTCGGGGGGGGCCTACAATGAGCAGTTCTTC. Protein product: CASSYSGGAYNEQFF.